This is a list of T cell receptor beta chains from one sample in a study of regulatory T cells in long-lasting Graves disease. Each CDR3 protein is one row after TCRdb ran MiXCR on the multiplex PCR reads. This table has about 560,000 distinct CDR3 sequences, around 16% appearing once. These data also formed part of another study, on T cells in Graves' hyperthyroidism and ophthalmopathy.

The specimen was peripheral blood mononuclear cells (PBMCs), collected at new diagnosis, from a patient treated with antithyroid drugs. The receptors were sampled from a man in his late teens or twenties with Graves disease. Both conserved end residues are part of each CDR3. The order of the fields is D gene, V gene, clone size, J gene, CDR3 protein, CDR3 DNA. A D gene is named only where the DNA matches it firmly. Size is omitted from some rows. Given values are once, few, many or a class for expanded clones.

TRBD1	TRBV30	.	TRBJ2-7	CAWRYLDRIHEQYF	TGTGCCTGGCGCTACCTGGACAGGATCCACGAGCAGTACTTC
.	TRBV6-1	.	TRBJ2-1	CASSGAVGAEYNEQFF	TGTGCCAGCAGCGGAGCCGTGGGAGCGGAGTACAATGAGCAGTTCTTC
TRBD1	TRBV20-1	many	TRBJ2-5	CSASVGQGTGAQYF	TGCAGTGCTAGTGTGGGACAGGGGACTGGGGCCCAGTACTTC
TRBD1	TRBV20-1	many	TRBJ2-1	CSALGQGLMSSYNEQFF	TGCAGTGCTTTGGGACAGGGGCTGATGAGCTCCTACAATGAGCAGTTCTTC
TRBD2	TRBV5-1	.	TRBJ2-2	CASSLWVAGENTGELFF	TGCGCCAGCAGCTTGTGGGTAGCGGGAGAGAACACCGGGGAGCTGTTTTTT
.	TRBV7-2	many	TRBJ1-1	CASSTLRRGNTEAFF	TGTGCCAGCAGCACCCTCAGGCGCGGAAACACTGAAGCTTTCTTT
.	TRBV24-1	.	TRBJ2-1	CATSAGRSSYNEQFF	TGTGCCACCAGTGCAGGCCGGAGCTCCTACAATGAGCAGTTCTTC
TRBD2	TRBV27	many	TRBJ2-1	CASSVTPPLAGGGNEQFF	TGTGCCAGCAGTGTAACCCCCCCCCTAGCGGGAGGAGGAAATGAGCAGTTCTTC
.	TRBV30	.	TRBJ2-2	CAWSPTRTSGELFF	TGTGCCTGGAGTCCAACCCGGACCTCCGGGGAGCTGTTTTTT
TRBD2	TRBV29-1	many	TRBJ2-1	CSGSGLAGGDEQFF	TGCAGCGGATCAGGACTAGCGGGAGGGGATGAGCAGTTCTTC
.	TRBV12-3/TRBV12-4	many	TRBJ1-1	CASSLRHQNTEAFF	TGTGCCAGCAGTTTGAGACACCAGAACACTGAAGCTTTCTTT
TRBD2	TRBV7-6	.	TRBJ2-1	CASSITAGSSYNEQFF	TGTGCCAGCAGCATTACAGCGGGAAGCTCCTACAATGAGCAGTTCTTC
.	TRBV19	.	TRBJ2-5	CASSLSGAPQETQYF	TGTGCCAGTAGTTTGAGTGGCGCTCCCCAAGAGACCCAGTACTTC
TRBD1	TRBV5-1	few	TRBJ1-4	CASSLVGQGGEKLFF	TGCGCCAGCAGCTTGGTAGGACAGGGGGGTGAAAAACTGTTTTTT
.	TRBV6-2/TRBV6-3	many	TRBJ1-1	CASRIQGFNTEAFF	TGTGCCAGCAGGATACAGGGATTTAACACTGAAGCTTTCTTT
.	TRBV19	few	TRBJ2-3	CASSIASYTDTQYF	TGTGCCAGTAGTATAGCCAGTTACACAGATACGCAGTATTTT
.	TRBV9	.	TRBJ1-1	CASSVMPGMNTEAFF	TGTGCCAGCAGCGTAATGCCAGGTATGAACACTGAAGCTTTCTTT
.	TRBV27	.	TRBJ2-3	CASASRRADTQYF	TGTGCCAGCGCCAGTCGTCGCGCAGATACGCAGTATTTT
.	TRBV28	many	TRBJ1-1	CASSPGSTEAFF	TGTGCCAGCAGCCCAGGGAGTACTGAAGCTTTCTTT
.	TRBV27	many	TRBJ1-2	CASTGTAGYGYTF	TGTGCCAGCACCGGGACGGCCGGCTATGGCTACACCTTC
TRBD2	TRBV5-1	.	TRBJ2-5	CASSSRTSGGPETQYF	TGCGCCAGCAGCTCAAGGACTAGCGGAGGTCCGGAGACCCAGTACTTC
.	TRBV7-9	.	TRBJ2-5	CASSLEPGVYSLQETQYF	TGTGCCAGCAGCTTAGAGCCGGGGGTCTACTCCCTCCAAGAGACCCAGTACTTC
TRBD2	TRBV6-1	many	TRBJ2-1	CASSEGWASGNNEQFF	TGTGCCAGCAGTGAAGGATGGGCTAGCGGGAACAATGAGCAGTTCTTC
.	TRBV30	few	TRBJ1-1	CASWGNTEAFF	TGTGCCTCCTGGGGGAACACTGAAGCTTTCTTT
TRBD2	TRBV28	.	TRBJ2-1	CASSFSGLAGGPVNEQFF	TGTGCCAGCAGTTTCTCCGGACTAGCGGGAGGGCCGGTCAATGAGCAGTTCTTC
.	TRBV13	few	TRBJ1-2	CASSLGQGIYGYTF	TGTGCCAGCAGCTTAGGTCAGGGAATCTATGGCTACACCTTC
TRBD1	TRBV25-1	few	TRBJ1-1	CASSTRDRITEAFF	TGTGCCAGCAGTACTAGGGACAGAATTACTGAAGCTTTCTTT
.	TRBV6-1	many	TRBJ2-7	CASSEGPYASAIYEQYF	TGTGCCAGCAGTGAAGGGCCCTATGCTAGCGCTATTTACGAGCAGTACTTC
.	TRBV6-2/TRBV6-3	many	TRBJ2-5	CASSEIRETQYF	TGTGCCAGCAGTGAAATTCGGGAGACCCAGTACTTC
.	TRBV29-1	.	TRBJ1-1	CSVGGSPDTEAFF	TGCAGCGTTGGGGGGTCCCCGGACACTGAAGCTTTCTTT
TRBD2	TRBV28	many	TRBJ2-5	CASSRLAGVVETQYF	TGTGCCAGCAGTAGACTAGCGGGAGTTGTCGAGACCCAGTACTTC
.	TRBV6-2/TRBV6-3	few	TRBJ1-5	CASSFSDRSNQPQHF	TGTGCCAGCAGTTTCTCGGACAGATCCAATCAGCCCCAGCATTTT
.	TRBV28	few	TRBJ1-1	CASSLMEHTEAFF	TGTGCCAGCAGTTTAATGGAGCACACTGAAGCTTTCTTT
.	TRBV20-1	few	TRBJ2-5	CSAPSWRVETQYF	TGCAGTGCTCCCTCGTGGCGGGTAGAGACCCAGTACTTC
TRBD2	TRBV7-6	few	TRBJ2-1	CASSLTNPSGSVNEQFF	TGTGCCAGCAGCTTAACTAACCCTAGCGGGAGTGTCAATGAGCAGTTCTTC
TRBD2	TRBV20-1	.	TRBJ2-1	CSARSTGLAGYNEQFF	TGCAGTGCTAGAAGTACGGGACTAGCGGGTTACAATGAGCAGTTCTTC
.	TRBV20-1	.	TRBJ1-1	CSARGHDTEAFF	TGCAGTGCTAGGGGGCATGACACTGAAGCTTTCTTT
.	TRBV29-1	.	TRBJ2-3	CSVELSGSVADTQYF	TGCAGCGTTGAGCTCTCCGGGAGTGTGGCAGATACGCAGTATTTT
.	TRBV11-2	.	TRBJ2-7	CASSQGRQVSYEQYF	TGCGCCAGCAGCCAAGGGCGACAGGTCTCCTACGAGCAGTACTTC
.	TRBV5-5	many	TRBJ1-1	CASSLVTWGEAFF	TGTGCCAGCAGCTTGGTCACCTGGGGGGAAGCTTTCTTT